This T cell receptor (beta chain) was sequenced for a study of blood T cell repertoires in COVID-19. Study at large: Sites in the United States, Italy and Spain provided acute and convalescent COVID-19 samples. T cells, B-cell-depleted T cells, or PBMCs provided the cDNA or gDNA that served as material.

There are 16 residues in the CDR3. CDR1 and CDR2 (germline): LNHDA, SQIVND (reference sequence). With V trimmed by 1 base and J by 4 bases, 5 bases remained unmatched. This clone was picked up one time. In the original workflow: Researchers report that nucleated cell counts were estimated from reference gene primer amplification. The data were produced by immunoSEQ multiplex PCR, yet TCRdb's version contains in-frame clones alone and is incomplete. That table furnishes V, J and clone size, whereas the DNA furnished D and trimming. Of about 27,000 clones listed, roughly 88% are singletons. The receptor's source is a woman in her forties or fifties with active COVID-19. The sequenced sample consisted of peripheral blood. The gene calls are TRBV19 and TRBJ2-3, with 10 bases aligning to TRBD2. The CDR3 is CASSIGSGRAPDTQYF. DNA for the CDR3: TGTGCCAGTAGTATAGGAAGCGGGAGGGCCCCAGATACGCAGTATTTT.